These 21 T cell receptor beta chains were all obtained from the same sample, sequenced in a study of T cells after posttransplantation cyclophosphamide. Data came from immunoSEQ multiplex PCR; TCRdb stores just in-frame clones and leaves some out. There are about 39,000 clones in the sample, none observed a single time. The sample comprised PBMCs. The receptors shown here come from a woman between 45 and 60 years old in good health and a related stem cell transplant donor.

This clone was seen repeatedly, ten times or more. The chain combines TRBV15 with TRBJ2-7, with 10 bases aligning to TRBD1. The CDR3 runs 16 residues. With V trimmed by 5 bases and J by 4 bases, 11 bases remained unmatched. The germline V gene has CDR1 LNHNV and CDR2 YYDKDF (reference sequence). For the CDR3, the DNA is TGTGCCACCAGCCCCCGGAGACAGGGGGCGCGGTACGAGCAGTACTTC. As protein: CATSPRRQGARYEQYF.

There are many counts of this clone. This sequence joins TRBV11-2 and TRBJ2-2; tentative D call: TRBD2 (6 bases). Trimming stripped 2 bases from V and 3 bases from J, with 7 bases between. CDR3 size: 14 residues. CDR1 and CDR2 from the germline V gene are SGHAT and FQNNGV. CDR3 nucleotide sequence: TGTGCCAGCAGCTTAACGGGGGACACCGGGGAGCTGTTTTTT. Protein: CASSLTGDTGELFF.

The chain uses TRBV7-9 and TRBJ2-5; 11 nucleotides match TRBD1. The J call may not be correct, given that the DNA end is closer to TRBJ2-7. Germline V gene sequence: CDR1 SEHNR, CDR2 FQNEAQ (reference sequence). CDR3 length equals 15 residues. The CDR3 DNA sequence: TGTGCCAGCAGCTTAGGGACAGGGGGCTTACTCGAGCAGTACTTC. Translated: CASSLGTGGLLEQYF.

This clone showed up many times. The rearrangement links TRBV6-4 to TRBJ1-1, with D maybe TRBD1 (5 bases). The V and J ends lost 4 bases and 0 bases respectively, with 12 bases between them. Germline assignment: CDR1 MRHNA and CDR2 SNTAGT. This CDR3 contains 15 residues. The CDR3 reads CASSAGTGVNTEAFF. In DNA, the CDR3 is TGTGCCAGCAGTGCCGGAACAGGAGTGAACACTGAAGCTTTCTTT.

This clone came up many times. This chain uses TRBV4-2 with TRBJ1-6; D ambiguous. The CDR3 contains 18 residues. The V end lost 1 base, the J end lost 8 bases, and 21 bases lay between the germline ends. CDR1 is LGHNA and CDR2 is YNFKEQ in the germline V gene. CDR3 bases: TGTGCCAGCAGCCAAGGGGGAGTTCGGACCGTGACCGATTCACCCCTCCACTTT. Protein product: CASSQGGVRTVTDSPLHF.

This clone appeared many times. The chain carries TRBV9 and TRBJ2-2, with D maybe TRBD1 (7 bases). The CDR3 extends over 16 amino acids. Trimming stripped 5 bases from V and 2 bases from J, with 16 bases between. Germline V gene data show CDR1 as SGDLS and CDR2 as YYNGEE. Here the CDR3 DNA reads TGTGCCAGCAGGGCAGGGGGTAGCGGTAACACCGGGGAGCTGTTTTTT. Translated: CASRAGGSGNTGELFF.

The V call is TRBV6-5, the J call TRBJ1-1, with 11 bases identical to TRBD1. Germline V gene data show CDR1 as MNHEY and CDR2 as SVGAGI. The CDR3 is 14 amino acids. V was pared by 5 bases and J by 6 bases, with 5 bases of the junction left unmatched. CDR3 bases: TGTGCCAGCAGTGCCCGGGACAGGGGGGCTGAAGCTTTCTTT. Translated: CASSARDRGAEAFF.

This clone was observed many times. V is TRBV11-3 and J is TRBJ2-5, with 10 bases fitting TRBD2. There are 17 residues in the CDR3. Germline V gene lookup returns CDR1 SGHNT and CDR2 YENEEA. V lost 1 base, J lost 5 bases, and 10 bases stayed unmatched. The CDR3 reads CASSLGPRSGGVETQYF. The CDR3 DNA sequence: TGTGCCAGCAGCTTAGGACCTAGGAGCGGGGGGGTCGAGACCCAGTACTTC. Combining the CDR3 with reference TRBV11-3 and TRBJ2-5 gives the whole variable domain EAGVVQSPRYKIIEKKQPVAFWCNPISGHNTLYWYLQNLGQGPELLIRYENEEAVDDSQLPKDRFSAERLKGVDSTLKIQPAELGDSAVYLCASSLGPRSGGVETQYFGPGTRLLVL.

This clone showed up many times. The V call is TRBV19, the J call TRBJ2-1; 10 positions match TRBD2. This CDR3 has 17 amino acids. The V segment lost 5 bases and the J segment 8 bases; nucleotides outside the gene matches: 15. CDR1 and CDR2 (germline): LNHDA, SQIVND (reference sequence). This chain's CDR3 is CASSGMGERGGLDEQFF. The DNA of the CDR3 is TGTGCCAGTAGTGGCATGGGAGAGCGGGGGGGCCTGGATGAGCAGTTCTTC.

This clone has ten or more counts. This chain connects TRBV2 to TRBJ1-2; D is unclear. The CDR3 is made up of 14 amino acids. The germline gives CDR1 SNHLY, CDR2 FYNNEI. Trimming pared 3 bases from V and 8 bases from J, leaving 16 bases between. The CDR3 DNA sequence: TGTGCCAGCAGTGACCGCGGGCCTCCTCTAGGCTACACCTTC. Its protein is CASSDRGPPLGYTF.

This clone was detected ten times or more. The chain carries TRBV7-6 and TRBJ2-7, with TRBD2 identical over 12 bases. The CDR3 totals 15 residues. V lost 4 bases to trimming and J lost 1 base; unmatched junction nucleotides: 2. The germline CDR1 and CDR2 sequences are SGHVS and FNYEAQ. In nucleotides, the CDR3 is TGTGCCAGCAGCTCTGGGACTAGCGGGTCCTACGAGCAGTACTTC. Protein: CASSSGTSGSYEQYF.

The chain combines TRBV6-6 with TRBJ2-7, with TRBD1 matching over 7 bases. From germline, CDR1 is MNHNY and CDR2 SVGAGI (reference sequence). V was pared by 6 bases and J by 7 bases, with 6 bases of the junction left unmatched. The CDR3 has 12 residues. The CDR3 loop reads CASRTGQLEQYF. CDR3 nucleotides: TGTGCCAGCAGGACGGGACAGTTAGAGCAGTACTTC.

This clone turned up a few times. The J gene is TRBJ1-2, the V gene TRBV25-1; D not resolved. CDR1 is MGHDK, CDR2 SYGVNS, per germline. V was trimmed by 6 bases and J by 3 bases, leaving 11 bases between them. The CDR3 is 13 residues long. CDR3: CASRGTVHYGYTF. The CDR3 DNA follows: TGTGCCAGCAGGGGCACGGTTCACTATGGCTACACCTTC.

This clone was counted at least ten times. The chain combines TRBV7-9 with TRBJ1-2, with 10 bases aligning to TRBD1. CDR1 and CDR2 (germline): SEHNR, FQNEAQ (reference sequence). CDR3 length equals 14 residues. Trimming cost V 1 base and J 6 bases; bases outside gene matches: 2. Here the CDR3 reads CASSLGQGANGYTF. The CDR3 DNA follows: TGTGCCAGCAGCTTAGGACAGGGGGCGAATGGCTACACCTTC.

This clone was found many times. The rearrangement uses TRBV7-2 and TRBJ2-7; a possible D gene is TRBD2 (6 bases). The ends were cut back, 5 bases at V and 3 bases at J, with 17 bases in the middle. CDR1 and CDR2 (germline): SGHTA, FQGNSA. The CDR3 is 15 residues long. In DNA form, the CDR3 reads TGTGCCAGCAGCACCCGATCCGGGACTGACTACGAGCAGTACTTC. Its protein is CASSTRSGTDYEQYF.

The table lists this clone with many counts. The genes are TRBV10-1 and TRBJ1-3, with D perhaps TRBD1 (5 bases). Trimming took 0 bases from V and 0 from J, leaving 33 bases between them. Germline-derived CDR1 and CDR2 are WNHNN and SYGVQD (reference sequence). This CDR3 has 24 amino acids. DNA of the CDR3: TGCGCCAGCAGTGAGTCCCGGGGGGGTTCCAGCACCATAATCTTAATGTCCTCTGGAAACACCATATATTTT. Protein sequence: CASSESRGGSSTIILMSSGNTIYF.

The table lists this clone with many counts. V is TRBV5-6 and J is TRBJ2-7, with D hard to call. The CDR3 runs 16 residues. V lost 1 base to trimming and J lost 2 bases, with 16 bases between them. Per the germline V gene, CDR1 is SGHDT and CDR2 is YYEEEE. This chain's CDR3 is CASSLFTGVSPYEQYF. The CDR3 DNA reads as TGTGCCAGCAGCTTGTTCACCGGTGTCTCTCCCTACGAGCAGTACTTC. Complete variable domain (other parts from reference TRBV5-6 and TRBJ2-7): DAGVTQSPTHLIKTRGQQVTLRCSPKSGHDTVSWYQQALGQGPQFIFQYYEEEERQRGNFPDRFSGHQFPNYSSELNVNALLLGDSALYLCASSLFTGVSPYEQYFGPGTRLTVT.

Only a few counts were recorded for this clone. This may come from a read error, since a much larger clone is one base off. This sequence joins TRBV27 and TRBJ1-1; the D is unclear. V lost 3 bases and J 1 base, leaving 6 bases between the germline ends. CDR1 MNHEY and CDR2 SMNVEV come from the germline V gene (reference sequence). This CDR3 region has 13 residues. This CDR3 reads CASSLRENTEAFF. As DNA, the CDR3 is TGTGCCAGCAGTTTGAGGGAGAACACTGAAGCTTTCTTT.

This clone was seen repeatedly, ten times or more. V and J are TRBV6-6 and TRBJ2-1, with 8 bases fitting TRBD2. Unmatched junction bases numbered 5, after V lost 6 bases and J lost 4 bases. In germline, CDR1 is MNHNY, CDR2 SVGAGI (reference sequence). The CDR3 length is 14 residues. The CDR3 DNA is TGTGCCAGCAGCCATAGCGGGGCGTACAATGAGCAGTTCTTC. As protein: CASSHSGAYNEQFF.

This clone showed up many times. This rearrangement joins TRBV19 to TRBJ1-1, with a possible D match to TRBD1 (5 bases). Deletions cut 7 bases from V and 2 bases from J, with 14 bases between. The germline V gene encodes CDR1 LNHDA and CDR2 SQIVND (reference sequence). This CDR3 is built from 14 residues. CDR3 loop: CASKLQVTNTEAFF. For the CDR3, the DNA is TGTGCCAGTAAGCTACAGGTAACTAACACTGAAGCTTTCTTT.

This clone was recorded many times. V usage is TRBV27 and J usage is TRBJ1-5, with a weak D call TRBD1 (5 bases). Germline V lookup: CDR1 MNHEY, CDR2 SMNVEV (reference sequence). Trimming cost V 6 bases and J 0 bases, with 12 bases left between them. CDR3 length equals 15 residues. In DNA form, the CDR3 reads TGTGCCAGCAGGGAAGGGGCTGTTAGCAATCAGCCCCAGCATTTT. Encoded protein: CASREGAVSNQPQHF.